This TCR beta chain was profiled in a study of shared clonotypes between healthy human individuals (dated by TCRdb to the early 2020s). Turning to the overall study: The cohort comprised a couple of women and a few men aged 18 to 49 years. For each donor, CD4 naive and CD4 memory were each run on three plates, CD8 naive on two plates, and CD8 memory on one plate. The study deeply sequenced blood TCR repertoires of several healthy adults to estimate repertoire size and the extent of clonotype sharing between individuals. To increase sequencing depth and limit assay-specific biases, TCR repertoire library preparation and sequencing were carried out by different laboratories using diverse techniques. Per donor, leukapheresis produced somewhere between about 0.94 and 9 billion PBMCs. The paper's findings and limits, for the study overall: Only blood was sampled, and tissue TCR repertoires likely differ from those in blood. Across a handful of donors, approximately 5% of naive CD4, over 3% of naive CD8, approximately 2.5% of memory CD4, and 0.4% of memory CD8 clonotypes were shared. Based on pairwise subsampling, the degree of clonotype sharing among donors was expected to be affected by sequencing depth. Because the study included a small number of donors, the genetic and exposure-history diversity represented was limited. Rarefaction of sorted-subset datasets indicated incomplete sequencing despite the large sequencing depth. Clonotypes shared by all four sorted-subset donors showed higher generation probabilities than non-shared clonotypes. Larger estimated clonotype richness was generally found for naive subsets than for memory subsets.

TCR CDR3 regions were amplified from genomic DNA by multiplex PCR using the deep immunoSEQ assay. Extracted genomic DNA from each cell subset was spread evenly across all wells of several immunoSEQ 96-well plates, with each plate serving as a replicate. For sorted subsets, each replicate PCR was loaded with 200 ng genomic DNA, equivalent to 32,000 or so T cell genomes. Purified libraries were quantified with a Qubit 3.0 fluorometer, sized on a Bioanalyzer 2100, and re-quantified with the KAPA Library Quantification kit. Each immunoSEQ 96-well plate was sequenced on its own single-read 150-cycle Illumina NextSeq 550 flow cell. As for the authors' bioinformatics: The immunoSEQ output contained only junctional sequences without quality scores, so filtering could not match that applied to full-length reads. Sequences were annotated with PyIR, a Python wrapper for IgBLAST v1.9, using IMGT germline references to assign V/J genes and CDR3. Reads were removed for weak V/J assignments (E-value above 1e-6), missing CDR3, stop codons, out-of-frame junctions, or ambiguous translated residues. A V3J clonotype was defined by an identical inferred V gene, J gene, and CDR3 amino acid sequence. To compute the percentage overlap between repertoires, the number of shared unique clonotypes was divided by the size of the smaller repertoire. Richness of each repertoire was evaluated using RTK rarefaction, the Chao1 estimator, and Recon v2.1 estimates of unobserved clonotypes. OLGA was used to compute generation probabilities for all TCRbeta clonotypes that the gDNA method yielded from a few donors. TCRdb obtained this table from immuneACCESS and retained in-frame rearrangements with V and J assigned. These tables miss some clones; where compared with another copy, unresolved V genes account for less than half of the shortfall, and the remainder is unexplained. V, J and clone size are taken as reported in that table, and D and trimming were inferred from the DNA itself. The sample has about 1,500,000 clones on record, roughly 96% of them singletons. More than 0.9% of the sample rests with the top ten.

From V the trimming removes 9 bases and from J it removes 4 bases, while the gene matches leave 14 bases of the junction unaccounted for. Sequences ENHRY (CDR1) and SYGVKD (CDR2) are obtained from the germline V gene. From cysteine to phenylalanine, the CDR3 is 15 amino acids long. Of all the DNA, just the CDR3 is kept, 45 bases in frame from base 1. This clone was detected once. This receptor's antigen is unknown. Base qualities are missing; no much larger clone stands one base away. The donors were healthy, HIV-negative adults who had no recently reported acute infections or vaccinations. Only Caucasian adults living in Nashville, Tennessee, USA were represented among the donors. CD4+ T cells were enriched by magnetic negative selection, after which naive cells were positively selected on CD45RA and the negative fraction was taken as the memory subset. Blood was obtained by leukapheresis, after which PBMCs were separated by Ficoll-Histopaque density gradient centrifugation and cryopreserved in liquid nitrogen vapor phase. Analytical flow cytometry was used to check the purity and quantity of every magnetically sorted T cell population. Genomic DNA was isolated from each sorted fraction and quantified by UV absorbance on a Nanodrop 2000c.

The chain links TRBV10-3 with TRBJ2-5; TRBD1 fits 7 bases in the junction. The clonotype originates from a man aged 25 to 45 in good health. The sample was naive CD4+ T cells sorted from blood. Explained via the paper, the cell subset or site label denotes: CD45RA+ positively selected. CDR3 reads: CAINFDAGTAETQYF. The bases are TGTGCCATTAACTTCGACGCTGGGACAGCAGAGACCCAGTACTTC.